The 19 T cell receptor beta chains given below trace back to one sample, sequenced in a study of T-cell reconstitution after alpha-beta-depleted transplantation in children. Unique molecular identifiers were incorporated during preparation of the TCRbeta library. One entry per CDR3 protein results from TCRdb running MiXCR on the PCR reads. The sample includes some 590,000 distinct CDR3 sequences, roughly 10% of them seen just once. Sequencing used PBMCs from the stem cell graft donor, obtained from the stem cell graft. Receptors originate from a human donor who donated a stem cell graft to a child with acute myeloid leukemia.

This clonotype has at least ten counts. The chain is built from TRBV20-1 and TRBJ2-5; the D gene is possibly TRBD2 (5 bases). This CDR3 contains 12 residues. Germline V CDR1 and CDR2: DFQATT, SNEGSKA (reference sequence). Between the trimmed V and J ends, which lost 6 bases and 4 bases, there was a span of 12 bases. This CDR3 is CSAPTNGETQYF. CDR3 DNA: TGCAGTGCCCCGACTAACGGAGAGACCCAGTACTTC.

This clonotype was counted a few times. The chain combines TRBV7-9 with TRBJ2-3, with no clear D. CDR3 size: 11 residues. Looked up from germline, CDR1 is SEHNR and CDR2 is FQNEAQ (reference sequence). The V gene lost 8 bases and the J gene lost 11 bases, with 14 bases spanning the gap. The CDR3 loop is CASEALAQQYF. The CDR3, as DNA: TGTGCCAGCGAAGCGCTGGCTCAGCAGTATTTT.

This clonotype was observed many times. J is TRBJ2-3 and V is TRBV20-1; 14 nucleotides agree with TRBD2. Per germline, CDR1 DFQATT and CDR2 SNEGSKA (reference sequence). The CDR3 extends over 13 amino acids. For the CDR3, the DNA is TGCAGCGCGGGGGGACTAGCGGGAGACACGCAGTATTTT. Translation gives CSAGGLAGDTQYF.

This clonotype was detected a few times. The rearrangement joins TRBV29-1 to TRBJ2-7; TRBD2 agrees at 14 bases. The CDR3 contains 18 residues. The V and J ends lost 6 bases and 5 bases, in that order; junction bases with no gene match: 18. Germline lookup yields CDR1 SQVTM and CDR2 ANQGSEA. CDR3 nucleotide sequence: TGCAGCGTCTATACCGGGACTAGCGGGAGAATTGCCCCCGACGAGCAGTACTTC. Its translation: CSVYTGTSGRIAPDEQYF.

The sample holds many counts of this clonotype. This sequence joins TRBV28 and TRBJ2-5; 7 bases align to TRBD1. The CDR3 has 16 amino acids. In germline, CDR1 is MDHEN, CDR2 SYDVKM. The ends lost 5 bases at V and 1 base at J; junction bases unmatched: 10. The CDR3 sequence is CASSPRQGASQETQYF. The CDR3, as DNA: TGTGCCAGCAGTCCCCGACAGGGAGCCTCCCAAGAGACCCAGTACTTC.

About this clonotype: An end of the junction differs from the germline gene, which may be a read error. The chain carries TRBV7-2 and TRBJ2-2; TRBD1 matches 7 bases. The CDR3 covers 15 residues. CDR1 and CDR2 from the germline V gene are SGHTA and FQGNSA. The DNA of the CDR3 is TGTGCCAGCAGTTTAGGGGGCGCGGGCACCGGGGAGCTGTTTTTT. Translated: CASSLGGAGTGELFF.

This clonotype was observed a single time. The V gene is TRBV30, the J gene TRBJ2-7; 15 positions agree with TRBD2. Trimming cost V 2 bases and J 2 bases; bases outside gene matches: 10. CDR3 length: 18 residues. The germline V gene has CDR1 GTSNPN and CDR2 SVGIG (reference sequence). The CDR3 coding sequence is TGTGCCTGGAGTAGCTCCGGGACTAGCGGGAGGTTCCCCTACGAGCAGTACTTC. Encoded protein: CAWSSSGTSGRFPYEQYF.

The chain links TRBV28 to TRBJ1-1; 8 bases map to TRBD1. This CDR3 is 15 amino acids long. CDR1 is MDHEN, CDR2 SYDVKM, per germline. J gave up 10 bases and V 2 bases, and 12 bases lay outside the gene matches. The CDR3 bases are TGTGCCAGCAGTTTAGCCAGGGGGCTGGTTCCAATAGCTTTCTTT. Protein: CASSLARGLVPIAFF.

This clonotype appeared a few times. The chain combines TRBV20-1 with TRBJ2-7; weak D call: TRBD2 (5 bases). Per germline, CDR1 DFQATT and CDR2 SNEGSKA (reference sequence). The CDR3 length is 16 residues. V was cut by 6 bases and J by 0 bases, with 21 bases left in between. The CDR3 loop reads CSAPHGGSGNSYEQYF. The CDR3 nucleotides are TGCAGTGCCCCCCACGGAGGCAGCGGCAACTCCTACGAGCAGTACTTC.

A few counts support this clonotype. V is TRBV5-1 and J is TRBJ2-3; TRBD2 agrees at 7 bases. Trimming took 0 bases from V and 0 from J; bases not matched to a gene: 13. The CDR3 is 19 residues long. Germline V gene lookup returns CDR1 SGHRS and CDR2 YFSETQ. The CDR3 loop is CASSLEAGTGGKSTDTQYF. The DNA of the CDR3 is TGCGCCAGCAGCTTGGAGGCCGGGACGGGAGGAAAGAGCACAGATACGCAGTATTTT. The whole variable domain, remainder taken from reference TRBV5-1 and TRBJ2-3, is KAGVTQTPRYLIKTRGQQVTLSCSPISGHRSVSWYQQTPGQGLQFLFEYFSETQRNKGNFPGRFSGRQFSNSRSEMNVSTLELGDSALYLCASSLEAGTGGKSTDTQYFGPGTRLTVL.

This clonotype was seen more than once but under ten times. The chain joins TRBV5-1 to TRBJ2-3, with D uncertain. CDR1 SGHRS and CDR2 YFSETQ come from the germline V gene. CDR3 length: 14 amino acids. Trimming left V 4 bases short and J 0 bases short, with 9 bases between. This CDR3 reads CASSLPDSTDTQYF. CDR3 DNA sequence: TGCGCCAGCAGCCTTCCGGACAGCACAGATACGCAGTATTTT.

There are a few counts of this clonotype. The chain joins TRBV7-2 to TRBJ2-3; no reliable D call. Germline CDR1 is SGHTA and CDR2 is FQGNSA. There are 13 residues in the CDR3. V gave up 6 bases and J gave up 8 bases, with 15 bases separating them. The CDR3 sequence: CASSFDPLSTQYF. CDR3 in DNA: TGTGCCAGCAGTTTTGACCCATTGAGTACGCAGTATTTT.

This clonotype has just a few counts. A read error may account for a junction end that differs from germline. This rearrangement joins TRBV7-7 to TRBJ2-2; no clear D. The CDR3 loop spans 14 amino acids. Germline-derived CDR1 and CDR2 are SSHAT and FNYEAQ (reference sequence). The CDR3 loop reads CASSPARDTGELFF. Written as DNA, the CDR3 is TGTGCTAGCAGCCCGGCCCGGGACACCGGGGAGCTGTTTTTT. The full variable domain, rest sourced from reference TRBV7-7 and TRBJ2-2, is GAGVSQSPRYKVTKRGQDVTLRCDPISSHATLYWYQQALGQGPEFLTYFNYEAQPDKSGLPSDRFSAERPEGSISTLTIQRTEQRDSAMYRCASSPARDTGELFFGEGSRLTVL.

The rearrangement links TRBV6-2 or TRBV6-3 to TRBJ2-1, with D tentatively TRBD2 (6 bases). Germline CDR1 reads MNHEY; CDR2 reads SVGEGT. V was pared by 1 base and J by 5 bases, with 12 bases between. This CDR3 spans 15 amino acids. The CDR3 DNA reads TGTGCCAGCAGTTACTTCCAGCGGGCGAACAATGAGCAGTTCTTC. Amino acids: CASSYFQRANNEQFF.

DNA of the CDR3: TGTGCCAGCAGCTTACTGATCCAGGGGTCACCCCTCCACTTT. This encodes CASSLLIQGSPLHF. This sequence joins TRBV6-5 and TRBJ1-6, with D perhaps TRBD1 (6 bases). V was clipped by 6 bases and J by 10 bases, with 16 bases between them. Germline V gene data show CDR1 as MNHEY and CDR2 as SVGAGI. The CDR3 is 14 amino acids.

The chain couples TRBV6-5 to TRBJ2-3; the D call may be TRBD1 or TRBD2 (6 bases each). Germline lookup yields CDR1 MNHEY and CDR2 SVGAGI. V gave up 6 bases and J gave up 4 bases, with 17 bases separating them. The CDR3 runs to 15 residues. CDR3 amino acids: CASSANWGASDTQYF. CDR3 nucleotides: TGTGCCAGCAGCGCCAACTGGGGGGCCTCAGATACGCAGTATTTT.

This clonotype was seen more than once but under ten times. The chain recombines TRBV7-2 with TRBJ2-2, with D possibly TRBD1 on 5 matching bases. The CDR3 is 16 amino acids. Germline V lookup: CDR1 SGHTA, CDR2 FQGNSA. Trimming removed 3 bases at V and 2 bases at J, with 13 bases between. CDR3 in amino acids: CASSLGRGANTGELFF. As DNA, the CDR3 is TGTGCCAGCAGCTTGGGAAGGGGCGCCAACACCGGGGAGCTGTTTTTT.

This clonotype has just a few counts. The chain recombines TRBV5-1 with TRBJ2-1; 7 nucleotides match TRBD2. V trimming: 7 bases; J trimming: 6 bases; junction bases outside the gene matches: 13. The CDR3 loop spans 15 amino acids. Per germline, CDR1 SGHRS and CDR2 YFSETQ. CDR3 loop: CASGLLAGAANEQFF. In DNA, the CDR3 is TGCGCCAGCGGACTTCTGGCGGGAGCAGCCAATGAGCAGTTCTTC. Full variable domain (remainder filled in from reference TRBV5-1 and TRBJ2-1): KAGVTQTPRYLIKTRGQQVTLSCSPISGHRSVSWYQQTPGQGLQFLFEYFSETQRNKGNFPGRFSGRQFSNSRSEMNVSTLELGDSALYLCASGLLAGAANEQFFGPGTRLTVL.

This clonotype was observed at least ten times. The CDR3 sequence: CASSLATAGELFF. The CDR3 DNA reads TGTGCCAGCAGCTTAGCGACGGCTGGGGAGCTGTTTTTT. This rearrangement joins TRBV7-2 to TRBJ2-2; D remains ambiguous. V shed 0 bases and J shed 8 bases, with 7 bases lying between them. The CDR3 totals 13 residues. Germline V CDR1 and CDR2: SGHTA, FQGNSA.